This TCR beta chain was observed in a study of vaccination and CD4 T cells after COVID-19 (dated 2022 in TCRdb). As for the study more broadly: Convalescent patients had a positive SARS-CoV-2 result on nasal swab PCR, and of these patients, fewer than ten had mild disease and one had severe disease. For stimulating the cultures, overlapping spike peptide pools were used, derived from SARS-CoV-2 as well as from the common cold coronaviruses HCoV-NL63, HCoV-OC43 and HCoV-229E. The spike-specific CD4+ TCR repertoire was compared before and after mRNA vaccination in ten to eleven COVID-19 convalescent patients and a handful of infection-naive healthy vaccine recipients. Post-COVID blood samples from convalescent patients were collected a median of about 100 days after diagnosis, with a range of roughly 35 to 180 days. Post-vaccine blood samples were obtained a median of roughly 75 days after the second vaccine dose, with a range of about 12 to 241 days. As controls, cultures received a CEFX viral epitope pool (the positive control), an HIV-1 Nef peptide pool (the negative control), or no peptide at all. Six males and four females were included in the convalescent cohort, with two Hispanic individuals, seven Caucasians, two Asians and one multiracial person represented. Two doses of either the Pfizer-BioNTech BNT162b2 vaccine (n=8) or the Moderna mRNA-1273 vaccine (n=2) were administered to participants. Study-wide findings and limitations: Of the vaccine-specific clones found in convalescent patients, nearly all (304 of 307) were mono-reactive for SARS-CoV-2 spike instead of being cross-reactive with common cold coronaviruses. Only a relatively small number of convalescent patients were included in the study, and early timepoints following natural infection were not analyzed. In convalescent patients, a median roughly 86% of post-vaccine SARS-CoV-2-reactive clones were detected only after vaccination, suggesting vaccine-specific priming. An increase in the median number of SARS-CoV-2-reactive clonotypes from approximately 20 after infection to some 40 after vaccination was observed, but the change was not found to be significant.

Only a few counts were recorded for this clonotype. The target of this receptor is not known. There are no base qualities to consult, and no much larger clone falls within one base. The label giving this sample's treatment or condition can be read as: approximately 11-day PBMC culture with coronavirus spike peptide pools or control peptides (ViraFEST assay). The ViraFEST assay, used in the study, expanded antigen-specific T cells with peptide pools and then identified the expanded clonotypes through TCR sequencing. Positive SARS-CoV-2 PCR tests in the convalescent patients dated from March to December 2020, before Alpha, Beta and Delta variants emerged in the United States. More than 1.5 million PBMCs per well were cultured in IMDM with approximately 5.2% human AB serum and about 9.7 IU/ml IL-2, plus 10 ug/ml peptide pools. Half of the culture medium was replaced with fresh IL-2-containing medium on days 3 and 7. After 10 days of culture, CD4+ T cells were isolated by negative selection with the EasySep CD4+ T cell isolation kit. Ficoll-Paque Plus gradient centrifugation was used to isolate PBMCs from whole blood, and the isolated PBMCs were then either used fresh or cryopreserved at -140C. Culture conditions were generally each tested in triplicate wells.

Library generation was performed with PCR. At the Johns Hopkins FTIC core, DNA from the cultured CD4+ T cells underwent TCR sequencing with the Oncomine TCR Beta short-read assay. Genomic DNA was extracted from the cultured CD4+ T cells with the QIAamp micro DNA kit. Oncomine TCR Beta libraries from cultured CD4+ T cells were pooled using unique dual indexes and sequenced on an Illumina iSeq 100. Regarding the original processing steps: Non-productive sequences were filtered out, and CDR3s that did not start with C, did not end with F or W, or were shorter than 7 amino acids were discarded. The MANAFEST web application was used to identify antigen-specific clonotypes by comparing peptide-stimulated wells against reference wells and other culture wells. An FDR below 0.05, an odds ratio above 5, and a productive frequency above 0.1% in at least two of three replicate wells were required for clones to be considered positive. A clonotype was classed as cross-reactive if the clonotype showed significant expansion both in SARS-CoV-2 spike wells and in at least one common cold coronavirus spike condition. Similarity between CDR3 sequences was evaluated in R version 3.6.1 using Levenshtein distances (stringdist) and unrooted phylogenetic trees (ape). TCRdb itself trimmed the public reads at Q25 with fastp, ran MiXCR and retained productive beta chains. Rows with a matching CDR3 protein are joined into one entry that keeps the most common DNA and genes. TCRdb assigned the V and J calls; the authors' analysis was not used. This sample lists around 19,000 distinct CDR3 sequences; around 43% were detected once. The ten most abundant clones make up around 13% of the sample.

Sequences DFQATT (CDR1) and SNEGSKA (CDR2) are obtained from the germline V gene (reference sequence). Germline trimming amounts to 0 bases on V and 4 bases on J, with 3 as the count of junction bases outside the gene matches. From cysteine to phenylalanine, the CDR3 is 14 amino acids long. Of all the DNA, just the CDR3 is kept, 42 bases in frame from base 1. Recombination connected TRBV20-1 to TRBJ1-2; 9 junctional bases match TRBD1. The TCR sequence derives from a human donor who had recovered from COVID-19. Sequencing was done on a sample of CD4+ T cells from blood, cultured in vitro. For the CDR3, the sequence is CSARDSGQGYGYTF. In nucleotides, the sequence is TGCAGTGCTAGAGACTCGGGACAGGGCTATGGCTACACCTTC.